This is a list of T cell receptor beta chains from one sample in a study of blood T cells in healthy people across ages. TCRdb analysed the 5' RACE reads with MiXCR anew, one entry per CDR3 protein. The table shows 600,000 to 1,000,000 distinct CDR3 sequences, with about 25% occurring only once. Separately, the same data were catalogued under a study of T cells of mothers and their children.

Sequences were obtained from blood. The receptors were gathered from a boy between 10 and 17 years old in good health. CDR3s include the opening cysteine and the closing phenylalanine or tryptophan. D genes are given only for firm matches. The size field is filled for only some rows; it gives once, few, many or a size class.

J: TRBJ1-4; D: NA; size: NA; V: TRBV2; DNA: TGTGCCAGCAGCGCCCTGTCGACTAATGAAAAACTGTTTTTT; CDR3: CASSALSTNEKLFF
J: TRBJ1-2; D: NA; size: few; V: TRBV18; DNA: TGTGCCAGCTCACCACCTCTAAGGGACTATGGCTACACCTTC; CDR3: CASSPPLRDYGYTF
J: TRBJ2-1; D: NA; size: few; V: TRBV20-1; DNA: TGCAGTGCTAGAGATTCCAGGGGTGGCGAGCAGTTCTTC; CDR3: CSARDSRGGEQFF
J: TRBJ2-7; D: TRBD1; size: NA; V: TRBV4-3; DNA: TGCGCCAGCAGCGAAGGATTCCTCCCGGGACAGGTCAGGGACGAGCAGTACTTC; CDR3: CASSEGFLPGQVRDEQYF
J: TRBJ2-3; D: NA; size: NA; V: TRBV15; DNA: TGTGCCACCAGCAGCGGCCGGAGGTGGGCAGATACGCAGTATTTT; CDR3: CATSSGRRWADTQYF
J: TRBJ2-5; D: NA; size: NA; V: TRBV28; DNA: TGTGCCAGCAGTTCCCAACTAGAAGGGGAGACCCAGTACTTC; CDR3: CASSSQLEGETQYF
J: TRBJ1-5; D: NA; size: NA; V: TRBV19; DNA: TGTGCCAGTACCAACAGTAGCAATCAGCCCCAGCATTTT; CDR3: CASTNSSNQPQHF
J: TRBJ1-2; D: TRBD1; size: NA; V: TRBV29-1; DNA: TGCAGCGTGCGTCAGGGGGGCCTTTTCGGCTACACCTTC; CDR3: CSVRQGGLFGYTF
J: TRBJ1-1; D: NA; size: NA; V: TRBV18; DNA: TGTGCCAGCTCACCGGAATCCACTTGGACTGAAGCTTTCTTT; CDR3: CASSPESTWTEAFF
J: TRBJ2-5; D: TRBD1; size: NA; V: TRBV28; DNA: TGTGCCAGCACCGTCGACAGGGGCCGGGAGACCCAGTACTTC; CDR3: CASTVDRGRETQYF
J: TRBJ1-4; D: NA; size: few; V: TRBV6-6; DNA: TGTGCCAGCAGTTACGGCTCTGGGAATGAAAAACTGTTTTTT; CDR3: CASSYGSGNEKLFF
J: TRBJ1-3; D: NA; size: few; V: TRBV15; DNA: TGTGCCACCAGCGGCAGGGGATGGGTCTCTGGAAACACCATATATTTT; CDR3: CATSGRGWVSGNTIYF